This passage covers 2 T cell receptor beta chains from one sample sequenced in a study of shared clonotypes between healthy human individuals. TCRdb keeps only in-frame clones here, not all; method: immunoSEQ multiplex PCR. The table lists 300,000 to 400,000 clones, approximately 79% of them singletons. Input material: memory CD4+ T cells sorted from blood. Described subset: CD45RA-negative fraction. Source of these receptors: a man in his thirties or forties in good health.

Note on this clone: This may arise from a read error, as a much more abundant clone is one base away. CDR3: CASSSLAGLAGGIQETQYF. The CDR3 nucleotides are TGCGCCAGCAGCTCCCTAGCGGGACTAGCGGGGGGGATTCAAGAGACCCAGTACTTC. This chain links TRBV4-1 with TRBJ2-5; 16 positions agree with TRBD2. Unmatched junction bases numbered 11, after V lost 5 bases and J lost 2 bases. The V gene's germline CDR1 is MGHRA and CDR2 YSYEKL. The CDR3 is 19 amino acids.

The CDR3 sequence is CSVGGLSFYTF. The CDR3 DNA follows: TGCAGCGTTGGCGGATTATCTTTCTACACCTTC. The chain carries TRBV29-1 and TRBJ1-2; no firm D call. Germline V CDR1 and CDR2: SQVTM, ANQGSEA. The CDR3 spans 11 residues. The ends were cut back, 4 bases at V and 10 bases at J, with 13 bases in the middle.